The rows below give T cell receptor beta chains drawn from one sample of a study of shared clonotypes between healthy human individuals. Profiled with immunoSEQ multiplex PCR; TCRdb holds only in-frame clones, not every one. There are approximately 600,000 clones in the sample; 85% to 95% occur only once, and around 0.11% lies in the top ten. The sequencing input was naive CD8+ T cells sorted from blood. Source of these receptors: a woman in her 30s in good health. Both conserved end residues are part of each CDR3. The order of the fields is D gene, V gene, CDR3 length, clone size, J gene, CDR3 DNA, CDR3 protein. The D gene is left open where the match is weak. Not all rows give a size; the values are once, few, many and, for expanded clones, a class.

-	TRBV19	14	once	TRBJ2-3	TGTGCCAGTAGTTGGGGTCGAAGCACAGATACGCAGTATTTT	CASSWGRSTDTQYF
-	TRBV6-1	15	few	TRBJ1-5	TGTGCCAGCAGGGGGCGCAGGGATAGCAATCAGCCCCAGCATTTT	CASRGRRDSNQPQHF
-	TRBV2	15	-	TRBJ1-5	TGTGCCAGCAGCCGACATCCGACGGGGGATCAGCCCCAGCATTTT	CASSRHPTGDQPQHF
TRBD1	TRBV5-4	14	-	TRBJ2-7	TGTGCCACCTCCTTCTGGGACAGGGGTAGCGAGCAGTACTTC	CATSFWDRGSEQYF
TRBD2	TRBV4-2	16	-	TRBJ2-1	TGTGCCAGCAGCCAAGATGAGGCGGGAGGGTATGATGAGCAGTTCTTC	CASSQDEAGGYDEQFF
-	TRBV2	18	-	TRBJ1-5	TGTGCCAGCAGTGGCACCCGGGGGGTAGGGCTTGGCAATCAGCCCCAGCATTTT	CASSGTRGVGLGNQPQHF
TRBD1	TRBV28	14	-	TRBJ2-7	TGTGCCAGCAGTGGGACAGGGGTGCCCTACGAGCAGTACTTC	CASSGTGVPYEQYF
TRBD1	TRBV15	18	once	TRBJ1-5	TGTGCCACCAGCAGGGGAAGCGCAGGGGGTGGTGGCAATCAGCCCCAGCATTTT	CATSRGSAGGGGNQPQHF
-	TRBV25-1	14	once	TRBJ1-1	TGTGCCAGCAGTGACCGTGGGGGACACAGTGAAGCTTTCTTT	CASSDRGGHSEAFF
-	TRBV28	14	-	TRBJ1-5	TGTGCCAGCACCTCCCGCTGGGGGTCCCAGCCCCAGCATTTT	CASTSRWGSQPQHF
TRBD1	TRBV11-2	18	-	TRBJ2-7	TGTGCCAGCAGCTTAGCCTCTCGTTCCGGGACAGGGTTCTACGAGCAGTACTTC	CASSLASRSGTGFYEQYF
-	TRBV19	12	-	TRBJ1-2	TGTGCCAGTCGAAGGGGGGACTATGGCTACACCTTC	CASRRGDYGYTF
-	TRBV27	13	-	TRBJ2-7	TGTGCCAGCAGTTTATTAAGAAACTACGAGCAGTACTTC	CASSLLRNYEQYF
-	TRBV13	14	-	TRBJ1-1	TGTGCCAGCAGCTTAGTGGCCTCGAACACTGAAGCTTTCTTT	CASSLVASNTEAFF
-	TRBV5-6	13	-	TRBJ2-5	TGTGCCAGCAGCTATAGCATCGAAGAGACCCAGTACTTC	CASSYSIEETQYF
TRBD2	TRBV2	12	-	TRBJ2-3	TGTGCTAGCGGGACTAGCTCAGATACGCAGTATTTT	CASGTSSDTQYF
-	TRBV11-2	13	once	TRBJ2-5	TGTGCCAGCAGCCCACTTGGTTTGGAGACCCAGTACTTC	CASSPLGLETQYF
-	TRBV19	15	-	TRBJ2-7	TGTGCCAGTAGTATATCAGTGGGCCTCCCCTACGAGCAGTACTTC	CASSISVGLPYEQYF
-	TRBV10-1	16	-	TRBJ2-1	TGCGCCAGCAGTGAGTTACTCCGAGAACCCTACAATGAGCAGTTCTTC	CASSELLREPYNEQFF
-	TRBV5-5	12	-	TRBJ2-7	TGTGCCAGCAGCCAGGTCGGGTCCGAGCAGTACTTC	CASSQVGSEQYF
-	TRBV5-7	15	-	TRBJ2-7	TGTGCCAGCAGCTTGGCCTACTACCTAGGGGACGAGCAGTACTTC	CASSLAYYLGDEQYF
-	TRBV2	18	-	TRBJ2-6	TGTGCCAGCAGTGTGACGGATTCGATACAAAGTCGGGCCAACGTCCTGACTTTC	CASSVTDSIQSRANVLTF
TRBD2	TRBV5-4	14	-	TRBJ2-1	TGTGCCAGCAGCTTGGTGGGACTAGCGAATGAGCAGTTCTTC	CASSLVGLANEQFF
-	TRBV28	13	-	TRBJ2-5	TGTGCCAGCAGTGACGGATGGGGGGAGACCCAGTACTTC	CASSDGWGETQYF
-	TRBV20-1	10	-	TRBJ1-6	TGCAGTGCTAGGGGTCCACCCCTCCACTTT	CSARGPPLHF
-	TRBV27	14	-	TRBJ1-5	TGTGCCACCCGGACAGTAGGAAGCAATCAGCCCCAGCATTTT	CATRTVGSNQPQHF
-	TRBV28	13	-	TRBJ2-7	TGTGCCAGCAGTTTAAGAAACTCCTACGAGCAGTACTTC	CASSLRNSYEQYF
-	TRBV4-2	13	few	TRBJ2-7	TGTGCCAGCAGCCAAGATGAGTGGTACGAGCAGTACTTC	CASSQDEWYEQYF
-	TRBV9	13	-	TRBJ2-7	TGTGCCAGCAGCGTAGGAAGCTCCTACGAGCAGTACTTC	CASSVGSSYEQYF